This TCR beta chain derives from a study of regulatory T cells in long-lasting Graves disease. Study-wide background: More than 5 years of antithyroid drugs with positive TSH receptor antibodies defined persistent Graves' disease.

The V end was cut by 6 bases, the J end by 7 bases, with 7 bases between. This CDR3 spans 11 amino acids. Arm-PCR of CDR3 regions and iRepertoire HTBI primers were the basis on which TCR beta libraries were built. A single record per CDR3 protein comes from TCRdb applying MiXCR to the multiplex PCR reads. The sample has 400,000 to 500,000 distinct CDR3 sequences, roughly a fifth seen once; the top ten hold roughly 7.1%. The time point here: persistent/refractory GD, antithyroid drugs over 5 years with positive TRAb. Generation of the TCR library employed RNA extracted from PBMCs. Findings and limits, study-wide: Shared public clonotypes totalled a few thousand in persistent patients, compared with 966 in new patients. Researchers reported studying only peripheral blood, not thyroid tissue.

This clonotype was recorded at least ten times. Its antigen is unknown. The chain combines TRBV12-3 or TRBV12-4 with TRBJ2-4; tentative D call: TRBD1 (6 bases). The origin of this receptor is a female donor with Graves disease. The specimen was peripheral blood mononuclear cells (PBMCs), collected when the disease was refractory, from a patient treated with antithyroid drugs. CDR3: CASSQGNIQYF. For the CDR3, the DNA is TGTGCCAGCAGCCAGGGGAACATTCAGTACTTC.